This T cell receptor beta chain was documented in a study of CD8+CD57+ T cells in acquired aplastic anemia (dated by TCRdb to 2017 to 2018). About the study as a whole: Extracted DNA from sorted CD4+ and CD8+ cells averaged around 3.5 ug, ranging from about 0.17 to 27.4 ug. Mean read counts for healthy donor samples were about 10 million for CD4+ cells and 11 million to 14 million for CD8+ cells. On the study overall, not on this receptor specifically: Patients and healthy controls showed no significant difference in CD8+ Simpson's diversity (P=0.060). Approximately 31 CD8+ CDR3 sequences were found in both patients and controls but appeared to be highly expressed in patients and within the immunodominant clones of the patients.

As concerns this clonotype: Its antigen is still unknown. The record has no base qualities; no much larger clone is one base away.

In the study, sorted CD4+ and CD8+ blood T cells from patients with severe aplastic anemia and from healthy subjects underwent deep sequencing of TCR repertoires. Ficoll-Paque density gradient centrifugation was used to isolate peripheral blood mononuclear cells. Before DNA was extracted, CD4+ and CD8+ T cells were sorted using either FACS or magnetic beads. Profiling of TCR beta VDJ combinations and CDR3 sequences used genomic DNA as the template. An Illumina HiSeq 2000 was used for TCR repertoire sequencing. In the paper's pipeline: TRBV/TRBJ rearrangement plots, CDR3 size and DJ length profiles, and Simpson's diversity index were used to assess repertoires. The most abundant DNA sequence in the deep sequencing data was defined as the immunodominant clone. CDR3 amino acid sequences were screened for sharing across subjects and were compared with published repertoires and the VDJdb database. TCRdb reprocessed the public reads (quality trimming at Q25 with fastp, clone calling with MiXCR) and kept in-frame beta chains. Here each entry gathers all rows of one CDR3 protein and keeps the most common genes and DNA. TCRdb, not the authors, supplied the V and J calls. Present in this sample are about 420,000 distinct CDR3 sequences, about 70% of which were seen just once. The biggest ten clones account for less than 4% of the sample.

The germline V gene encodes CDR1 LGHNA and CDR2 YNFKEQ. The CDR3 holds 13 amino acids from the cysteine to the phenylalanine. Kept here is only the CDR3 DNA, which spans 39 bases and is read in frame from base 1. V is reduced by 6 bases and J by 2 bases, leaving a spacing of 10 bases between them. Sample: sorted CD4+, CD8+, or CD8+CD57+ T cells (not recorded which) from PBMCs. The clonotype originates from a human donor in good health, serving as a control. The chain is made from TRBV4-2 and TRBJ2-5; TRBD2 is perhaps the D gene, given 7 matching bases. The CDR3 protein sequence reads: CASRAGAQETQYF. Read as DNA, the sequence is TGTGCCAGCAGGGCGGGGGCTCAAGAGACCCAGTACTTC.